Below, 30 T cell receptor beta chains from the same sample are listed, as sequenced in a study of post-analysis software for immune sequencing data (dated by TCRdb to 2015 to 2017). Study-wide conclusions, independent of this receptor: Roughly 5 TRBV segments, including TRBV5-6, TRBV5-1 and TRBV20-1, were significantly more frequent in patients than controls.

No antigens are known for them. The receptor library was made with PCR. Reads for this sample came from an Illumina HiSeq 2500. To reduce PCR and sequencing biases, unique molecular identifiers were incorporated into the TCR beta cDNA libraries. Using fastp at Q25 and MiXCR, TCRdb reprocessed the public reads and kept productive beta chains. Entries that share a CDR3 protein sequence are merged under the most common genes and DNA. This sample gives more than 450,000 distinct CDR3 sequences in total; 44% of them show up just once. The top ten clonotypes cover more than 1.5% of the sample. The sample comprised blood. Receptors were obtained from a girl under 18 with multiple sclerosis.

The chain uses TRBV5-1 and TRBJ2-3; D call uncertain. Germline V gives CDR1 SGHRS, CDR2 YFSETQ. V lost 0 bases to trimming and J lost 3 bases, with 8 bases between them. The CDR3 sequence is 14 residues long. DNA of the CDR3: TGCGCCAGCAGCTTGGCGAAACGGACAGATACGCAGTATTTT. Its translation: CASSLAKRTDTQYF.

The chain uses TRBV12-3 or TRBV12-4 and TRBJ2-1, with 7 bases fitting TRBD2. This CDR3 is built from 14 residues. The ends lost 4 bases at V and 8 bases at J; junction bases unmatched: 8. The CDR3 loop is CASSSRSSGDEQFF. The CDR3 coding sequence is TGTGCCAGCAGTTCGCGCTCTAGCGGCGATGAGCAGTTCTTC.

This clonotype was counted a few times. The chain combines TRBV29-1 with TRBJ1-2; D gene ambiguous. CDR1 is SQVTM and CDR2 is ANQGSEA in the germline V gene. This CDR3 is built from 19 residues. Trimming pared 0 bases from V and 2 bases from J, leaving 25 bases between. As DNA, the CDR3 is TGCAGCGTTGAAGATCTTACCCAAACACCTTTACTCAAAAACTATGGCTACACCTTC. Translating it yields CSVEDLTQTPLLKNYGYTF.

The V gene is TRBV24-1, the J gene TRBJ2-1; 12 bases match TRBD1. The CDR3 has 13 amino acids. Per germline, CDR1 KGHDR and CDR2 SFDVKD. Trimming removed 4 bases from V and 14 bases from J; junction bases left unmatched: 5. The CDR3 region has the DNA TGTGCCACCAGTGACACGGGACAGGGGGCTGAGTTCTTC. Its protein product is CATSDTGQGAEFF.

This clonotype was seen a handful of times. The V gene is TRBV7-9, the J gene TRBJ1-2, with D possibly being TRBD1 (5 bases). The germline V and J ends were trimmed by 0 bases and 5 bases, with 13 bases remaining between them. The length of the CDR3 is 15 residues. Germline CDR1 is SEHNR and CDR2 is FQNEAQ (reference sequence). The CDR3 DNA is TGTGCCAGCAGCTTAGCGAGGGGCGCGGGATATGGCTACACCTTC. Encoded protein: CASSLARGAGYGYTF. The full variable domain, completed using reference TRBV7-9 and TRBJ1-2, is DTGVSQNPRHKITKRGQNVTFRCDPISEHNRLYWYRQTLGQGPEFLTYFQNEAQLEKSRLLSDRFSAERPKGSFSTLEIQRTEQGDSAMYLCASSLARGAGYGYTFGSGTRLTVV.

The V and J genes are TRBV7-2 and TRBJ2-5; 10 bases line up with TRBD2. With 1 base clipped from V and 5 bases from J, the junction kept 10 bases outside the gene matches. The CDR3 covers 17 residues. Germline loops: CDR1 SGHTA, CDR2 FQGNSA. CDR3 sequence: CASSLGLSGGPRETQYF. The CDR3 coding sequence is TGTGCCAGCAGCTTAGGTCTTAGCGGGGGGCCAAGGGAGACCCAGTACTTC.

The V and J genes are TRBV4-1 and TRBJ1-2; 7 nucleotides align to TRBD1. J was trimmed by 6 bases and V by 0 bases; bases with no gene match: 10. Per the germline V gene, CDR1 is MGHRA and CDR2 is YSYEKL. The CDR3 has 16 amino acids. The CDR3 is CASSQDAPAGGDGYTF. The CDR3 DNA reads TGCGCCAGCAGCCAAGATGCCCCTGCAGGGGGAGATGGCTACACCTTC.

The rearrangement links TRBV7-2 to TRBJ2-1, with TRBD2 identical over 8 bases. V lost 6 bases to trimming and J lost 3 bases; unmatched junction nucleotides: 13. In germline, CDR1 is SGHTA, CDR2 FQGNSA. The CDR3 totals 17 residues. The CDR3 loop is CASSRPSRGVFYNEQFF. The CDR3 DNA is TGTGCCAGCAGTAGACCTTCGCGGGGGGTTTTCTACAATGAGCAGTTCTTC.

This clonotype has just a few counts. J is TRBJ2-5 and V is TRBV12-3 or TRBV12-4; 11 bases agree with TRBD2. Unmatched junction bases numbered 13, after V lost 5 bases and J lost 2 bases. CDR3 length equals 18 residues. CDR3 nucleotides: TGTGCCAGCAGTGGGCTTTACCTAGCGGGAGGCCAACAAGAGACCCAGTACTTC. It encodes CASSGLYLAGGQQETQYF.

The chain is built from TRBV4-2 and TRBJ2-1; D uncertain. The V and J ends lost 1 base and 4 bases respectively, with 8 bases between them. The CDR3 consists of 14 residues. Germline V gives CDR1 LGHNA, CDR2 YNFKEQ. This CDR3 is CASSQVKLYNEQFF. In nucleotides, the CDR3 is TGTGCCAGCAGCCAAGTTAAGTTGTACAATGAGCAGTTCTTC.

J is TRBJ2-5 and V is TRBV5-1; 8 positions match TRBD2. V dropped 7 bases and J dropped 5; count of bases not matched to a gene: 13. The CDR3 loop spans 15 amino acids. CDR1 is SGHRS, CDR2 YFSETQ, per germline. CDR3 residues: CASGLVGGVGETQYF. DNA for the CDR3: TGCGCCAGCGGACTTGTCGGGGGGGTAGGCGAGACCCAGTACTTC.

V is TRBV11-2 and J is TRBJ2-2; possibly TRBD2 for D (7 bases). Trimming pared 6 bases from V and 4 bases from J, leaving 15 bases between. The CDR3 is 15 residues long. Germline CDR1 SGHAT, CDR2 FQNNGV. CDR3 residues: CASRRVGGRTGELFF. The CDR3 DNA sequence: TGTGCCAGCAGGCGCGTCGGGGGGCGCACCGGGGAGCTGTTTTTT.

The chain combines TRBV7-2 with TRBJ2-7; 7 bases are a match to TRBD1. Germline assignment: CDR1 SGHTA and CDR2 FQGNSA. The trim removed 3 bases at V and 2 bases at J, leaving 1 base unmatched. The CDR3 has 13 amino acids. The CDR3 DNA sequence: TGTGCCAGCAGCTTTGACAGGGCCTACGAGCAGTACTTC. Translated: CASSFDRAYEQYF.

This clonotype was counted between two and nine times. This chain joins TRBV12-3 or TRBV12-4 and TRBJ2-4, with TRBD1 matching over 7 bases. The closer fit of TRBJ2-7 to the DNA end suggests the J call may be wrong. The CDR3 runs 19 residues. CDR3 sequence: CASSPTRDSGFISSYEQYF. Written as DNA, the CDR3 is TGTGCCAGCAGCCCCACCCGGGACAGCGGCTTTATTAGCTCCTACGAGCAGTACTTC.

The chain joins TRBV12-3 or TRBV12-4 to TRBJ1-4, with 10 bases that match TRBD1. The CDR3 totals 15 residues. V dropped 6 bases and J dropped 5; count of bases not matched to a gene: 6. The DNA of the CDR3 is TGTGCCAGCAGACGGATGGGACAGGGGAATGAAAAACTGTTTTTT. It translates to CASRRMGQGNEKLFF.

This sequence joins TRBV6-5 and TRBJ1-1; a weak D match, TRBD1 (5 bases). The CDR3 covers 14 residues. The V end lost 2 bases, the J end lost 6 bases, and 13 bases lay between the germline ends. Germline V gene data show CDR1 as MNHEY and CDR2 as SVGAGI. CDR3 DNA sequence: TGTGCCAGCAGTTACCGAGGGACGGACGCTGAAGCTTTCTTT. Amino acids: CASSYRGTDAEAFF.

This clonotype has a handful of counts. The chain carries TRBV6-4 and TRBJ2-3; no reliable D call. The V gene lost 0 bases and the J gene lost 3 bases, with 10 bases spanning the gap. The CDR3 is 15 amino acids. Germline V gene data show CDR1 as MRHNA and CDR2 as SNTAGT. The CDR3 here is CASSDSGTATDTQYF. DNA of the CDR3: TGTGCCAGCAGTGACTCAGGAACAGCTACAGATACGCAGTATTTT.

V usage is TRBV5-1 and J usage is TRBJ2-3; maybe TRBD1 (6 bases). Trimming stripped 4 bases from V and 0 bases from J, with 27 bases between. This CDR3 has 20 residues. Germline CDR1 SGHRS, CDR2 YFSETQ. DNA for the CDR3: TGCGCCAGCAGCCCTCGCGCAATTGGGCCCGGGACACTTAGCACAGATACGCAGTATTTT. Protein sequence: CASSPRAIGPGTLSTDTQYF.

The rearrangement joins TRBV6-4 to TRBJ2-3; possibly TRBD2 for D (6 bases). This CDR3 region has 17 residues. Germline V lookup: CDR1 MRHNA, CDR2 SNTAGT. The V gene lost 6 bases and the J gene lost 0 bases, with 19 bases spanning the gap. CDR3 nucleotide sequence: TGTGCCAGCAGCCCCCCCGGAGGGAGCGGCAGCACAGATACGCAGTATTTT. The encoded protein is CASSPPGGSGSTDTQYF.

CDR3 in DNA: TGTGCCAGCGAGGAACCTAACTATGGCTACACCTTC. Its protein product is CASEEPNYGYTF. The chain links TRBV7-9 to TRBJ1-2; D unresolved. The CDR3 contains 12 residues. Germline CDR1 SEHNR, CDR2 FQNEAQ (reference sequence). V lost 8 bases, J lost 0 bases, and 7 bases lay in between.

A few counts support this clonotype. V gene TRBV12-3 or TRBV12-4 combines with J gene TRBJ2-1; the D call may be TRBD1 or TRBD2 (5 bases each). The CDR3 has 14 residues. Trimming stripped 7 bases from V and 10 bases from J, with 20 bases between. The CDR3 coding sequence is TGTGCCAGCACCACCACCCCTCGGGACCAAGAGCAGTTCTTC. This sequence encodes CASTTTPRDQEQFF.

J is TRBJ1-2 and V is TRBV5-1, with a tentative D call TRBD1 (5 bases). The CDR3 is 13 amino acids. CDR1 is SGHRS, CDR2 YFSETQ, per germline. V was clipped by 5 bases and J by 6 bases, with 14 bases between them. The CDR3 loop is CASRRDVGDGYTF. The CDR3 region has the DNA TGCGCCAGCAGACGGGACGTCGGGGATGGCTACACCTTC. The full variable domain, completed using reference TRBV5-1 and TRBJ1-2, is KAGVTQTPRYLIKTRGQQVTLSCSPISGHRSVSWYQQTPGQGLQFLFEYFSETQRNKGNFPGRFSGRQFSNSRSEMNVSTLELGDSALYLCASRRDVGDGYTFGSGTRLTVV.

There are a few counts of this clonotype. This chain links TRBV10-3 with TRBJ2-1, with TRBD2 matching 7 bases. There are 14 residues in the CDR3. The germline CDR1 and CDR2 sequences are ENHRY and SYGVKD. V trimming: 7 bases; J trimming: 5 bases; junction bases outside the gene matches: 8. CDR3 in DNA: TGTGCCATCACTAGCGGCCCCAACAACAATGAGCAGTTCTTC. Its protein product is CAITSGPNNNEQFF.

The chain joins TRBV28 to TRBJ2-6; TRBD1 matches 9 bases. Looked up from germline, CDR1 is MDHEN and CDR2 is SYDVKM. Unmatched junction bases numbered 6, after V lost 10 bases and J lost 2 bases. The CDR3 contains 15 residues. DNA of the CDR3: TGTGCCACCGGGACAGGGAAGACTGGGGCCAACGTCCTGACTTTC. This codes for CATGTGKTGANVLTF.

The J gene is TRBJ1-2, the V gene TRBV12-3 or TRBV12-4; D possibly corresponds to TRBD1 (6 bases). The CDR3 contains 13 residues. V was pared by 3 bases and J by 7 bases, with 12 bases between. This chain's CDR3 is CASSLSRGVGYTF. As DNA, the CDR3 is TGTGCCAGCAGTTTGAGCAGGGGTGTTGGCTACACCTTC.

This chain links TRBV29-1 with TRBJ2-5; weak D call: TRBD2 (5 bases). The CDR3 has 15 amino acids. Germline CDR1 is SQVTM and CDR2 is ANQGSEA. V was shortened by 1 base and J by 1 base, with 13 bases between the two germline ends. The CDR3 protein is CSVEGAVAFQETQYF. In DNA form, the CDR3 reads TGCAGCGTTGAAGGTGCGGTAGCGTTCCAAGAGACCCAGTACTTC.

This chain links TRBV24-1 with TRBJ2-4, with D tentatively TRBD2 (5 bases). The J call may be wrong; the DNA end is better matched by TRBJ2-7. CDR3 size: 14 residues. Germline CDR1 reads KGHDR; CDR2 reads SFDVKD. The CDR3 DNA follows: TGTGCCACCAGCGCCTCGGACTCGATTTACGAGCAGTACTTC. Its translation is CATSASDSIYEQYF.

The chain uses TRBV20-1 and TRBJ1-1; tentatively, D is TRBD1 (5 bases). V lost 2 bases, J lost 1 base, and 11 bases lay in between. Germline lookup yields CDR1 DFQATT and CDR2 SNEGSKA (reference sequence). The CDR3 is 14 residues long. The DNA of the CDR3 is TGCAGTGCTAGATTAAGGGGTTGGAACACTGAAGCTTTCTTT. The encoded protein is CSARLRGWNTEAFF.

This clonotype was counted only a few times. J is TRBJ2-7 and V is TRBV12-3 or TRBV12-4; 7 nucleotides match TRBD1. J gave up 2 bases and V 7 bases, and 8 bases lay outside the gene matches. The length of the CDR3 is 14 residues. The CDR3 reads CASTQDRAPYEQYF. The CDR3 region has the DNA TGTGCCAGCACCCAAGACAGGGCCCCCTACGAGCAGTACTTC.

This clonotype has more than one count but fewer than ten. This chain joins TRBV20-1 and TRBJ2-7; D gene unclear. This CDR3 spans 12 amino acids. Trimming took 0 bases from V and 2 from J, leaving 5 bases between them. CDR1 is DFQATT and CDR2 is SNEGSKA in the germline V gene (reference sequence). The CDR3 sequence: CSAREPPYEQYF. The CDR3 coding sequence is TGCAGTGCTAGAGAACCCCCCTACGAGCAGTACTTC.